The 17 T cell receptor beta chains below were found in one sample sequenced in a study of monozygotic twins with inflammatory bowel disease. For each CDR3 protein, TCRdb gives one entry from its re-call of the 5' RACE reads, without DNA. In all, the sample yields about 160,000 distinct CDR3 sequences. The sequenced sample consisted of blood. Receptor source: a human donor with ulcerative colitis or Crohn's disease, or a healthy co-twin of an affected twin (not recorded which).

The chain carries TRBV9 and TRBJ2-7; TCRdb's D gene call, TRBD1, goes unchecked for lack of DNA. CDR3 length: 14 residues. Looked up from germline, CDR1 is SGDLS and CDR2 is YYNGEE. The CDR3 spells CASRAGEPPYEQYF.

V gene TRBV2 combines with J gene TRBJ2-5. The CDR3 spans 12 residues. CDR1 is SNHLY, CDR2 FYNNEI, per germline. CDR3 sequence reads: CASYPLQETQYF. Filled out from reference TRBV2 and TRBJ2-5, the complete variable domain reads EPEVTQTPSHQVTQMGQEVILRCVPISNHLYFYWYRQILGQKVEFLVSFYNNEISEKSEIFDDQFSVERPDGSNFTLKIRSTKLEDSAMYFCASYPLQETQYFGPGTRLLVL.

The genes are TRBV10-3 and TRBJ2-1; TCRdb selects TRBD2, and the lack of DNA leaves this call unchecked. The CDR3 contains 18 residues. The V gene's germline CDR1 is ENHRY and CDR2 SYGVKD. CDR3 residues: CAIREASGRAGSYNEQFF.

The V gene is TRBV20-1, the J gene TRBJ2-7; without DNA, the TCRdb call of TRBD2 cannot be checked. The CDR3 spans 14 residues. Germline CDR1 reads DFQATT; CDR2 reads SNEGSKA (reference sequence). Here the CDR3 reads CSARPGLASDEQYF.

The rearrangement links TRBV29-1 to TRBJ2-1; the D gene TCRdb calls, TRBD2, cannot be checked with no DNA. In germline, CDR1 is SQVTM, CDR2 ANQGSEA. This CDR3 has 16 residues. The chain's CDR3 is CSVEDRAAGSRDEQFF.

The chain couples TRBV20-1 to TRBJ1-1; the D call from TCRdb, TRBD1, cannot be confirmed without DNA. Germline V gives CDR1 DFQATT, CDR2 SNEGSKA (reference sequence). This CDR3 is built from 15 residues. Here the CDR3 reads CSARDLEGLYTEAFF.

This chain connects TRBV5-6 to TRBJ2-7; TCRdb lists TRBD2, though no DNA is available to test this call. This CDR3 region has 16 residues. Germline CDR1 reads SGHDT; CDR2 reads YYEEEE. Here the CDR3 reads CASSLPGASGIYEQYF.

The gene calls are TRBV11-2 and TRBJ2-7; lacking DNA, the TRBD1 call made by TCRdb goes unchecked. Per the germline V gene, CDR1 is SGHAT and CDR2 is FQNNGV. The CDR3 contains 15 residues. The CDR3 reads CASSLIPGRIYEQYF. Based on the CDR3 plus reference TRBV11-2 and TRBJ2-7, the full variable domain is EAGVAQSPRYKIIEKRQSVAFWCNPISGHATLYWYQQILGQGPKLLIQFQNNGVVDDSQLPKDRFSAERLKGVDSTLKIQPAKLEDSAVYLCASSLIPGRIYEQYFGPGTRLTVT.

The V and J genes are TRBV6-2 or TRBV6-3 and TRBJ2-2; TCRdb's D call, TRBD1, is unchecked because there is no DNA. Germline V gene lookup returns CDR1 MNHEY and CDR2 SVGEGT. The CDR3 sequence is 16 residues long. The CDR3 region is CASRPPGQVNTGELFF.

The V call is TRBV6-5, the J call TRBJ2-1. This CDR3 is 12 amino acids long. Per germline, CDR1 MNHEY and CDR2 SVGAGI. The CDR3 reads CASSGSYNEQFF.

This chain links TRBV5-1 with TRBJ2-2; TCRdb calls TRBD2, which cannot be checked without DNA. Per the germline V gene, CDR1 is SGHRS and CDR2 is YFSETQ. The CDR3 loop spans 16 amino acids. The CDR3 loop is CASSSGSRGMAGELFF.

The chain joins TRBV6-5 to TRBJ2-1. Germline V CDR1 and CDR2: MNHEY, SVGAGI. The CDR3 covers 15 residues. CDR3 sequence: CASSYRPSSYNEQFF.

The chain uses TRBV5-1 and TRBJ1-1; TCRdb gives TRBD1 as the D gene, but with no DNA this cannot be confirmed. Germline V CDR1 and CDR2: SGHRS, YFSETQ. This CDR3 region has 15 residues. CDR3 in amino acids: CASSLLGTVNTEAFF.

This sequence joins TRBV2 and TRBJ1-6. The CDR3 spans 15 residues. The germline V gene encodes CDR1 SNHLY and CDR2 FYNNEI. The CDR3 sequence is CASSEGILYNSPLHF. The complete variable domain, with remaining parts taken from reference TRBV2 and TRBJ1-6, reads EPEVTQTPSHQVTQMGQEVILRCVPISNHLYFYWYRQILGQKVEFLVSFYNNEISEKSEIFDDQFSVERPDGSNFTLKIRSTKLEDSAMYFCASSEGILYNSPLHFGNGTRLTVT.

This chain joins TRBV6-1 and TRBJ1-3; lacking DNA, the TRBD1 call made by TCRdb goes unchecked. The CDR3 is 17 amino acids. Looked up from germline, CDR1 is MNHNS and CDR2 is SASEGT. CDR3 in amino acids: CASSEALRGFSGNTIYF.

The V call is TRBV12-3 or TRBV12-4, the J call TRBJ2-7; TCRdb's D gene call, TRBD1, goes unchecked for lack of DNA. CDR3 length: 11 amino acids. The CDR3 region is CASRNGGKQYF.

The V and J genes are TRBV28 and TRBJ2-3; TCRdb calls TRBD1, which cannot be checked without DNA. Germline V gives CDR1 MDHEN, CDR2 SYDVKM. CDR3 length equals 16 residues. The CDR3 is CASSLPRTGGEDTQYF.